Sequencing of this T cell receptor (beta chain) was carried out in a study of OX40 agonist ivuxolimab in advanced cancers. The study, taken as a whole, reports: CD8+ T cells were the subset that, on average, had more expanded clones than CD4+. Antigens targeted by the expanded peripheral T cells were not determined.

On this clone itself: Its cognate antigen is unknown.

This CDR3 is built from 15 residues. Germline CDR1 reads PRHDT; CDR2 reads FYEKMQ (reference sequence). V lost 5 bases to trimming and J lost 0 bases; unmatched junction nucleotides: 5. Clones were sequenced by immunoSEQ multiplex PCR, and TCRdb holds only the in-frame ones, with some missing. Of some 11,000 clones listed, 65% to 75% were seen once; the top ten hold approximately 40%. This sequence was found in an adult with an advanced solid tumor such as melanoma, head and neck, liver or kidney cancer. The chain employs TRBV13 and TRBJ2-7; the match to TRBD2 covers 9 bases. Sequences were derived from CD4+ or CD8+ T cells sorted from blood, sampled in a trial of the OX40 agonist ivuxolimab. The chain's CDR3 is CASSETSGVSYEQYF. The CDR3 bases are TGTGCCAGCAGCGAGACTAGCGGAGTCTCCTACGAGCAGTACTTC. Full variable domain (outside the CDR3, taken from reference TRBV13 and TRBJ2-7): AAGVIQSPRHLIKEKRETATLKCYPIPRHDTVYWYQQGPGQDPQFLISFYEKMQSDKGSIPDRFSAQQFSDYHSELNMSSLELGDSALYFCASSETSGVSYEQYFGPGTRLTVT.